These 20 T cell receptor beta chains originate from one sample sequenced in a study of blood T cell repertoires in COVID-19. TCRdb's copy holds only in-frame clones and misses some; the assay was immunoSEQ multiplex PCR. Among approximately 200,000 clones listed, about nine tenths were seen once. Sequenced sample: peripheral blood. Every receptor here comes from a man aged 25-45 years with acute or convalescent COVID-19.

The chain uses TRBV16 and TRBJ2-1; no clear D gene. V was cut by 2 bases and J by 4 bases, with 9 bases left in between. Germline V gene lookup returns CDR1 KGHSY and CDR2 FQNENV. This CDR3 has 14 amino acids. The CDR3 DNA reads TGTGCCAGCAGCCAAATGGTGCGATACAATGAGCAGTTCTTC. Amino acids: CASSQMVRYNEQFF.

The CDR3: CASSFSTVADTQYF. The CDR3 DNA is TGTGCCAGCAGTTTTTCGACAGTCGCAGATACGCAGTATTTT. J is TRBJ2-3 and V is TRBV6-5; maybe TRBD1 (5 bases). The CDR3 is 14 amino acids. Trimming took 4 bases from V and 4 from J, leaving 12 bases between them. Per the germline V gene, CDR1 is MNHEY and CDR2 is SVGAGI.

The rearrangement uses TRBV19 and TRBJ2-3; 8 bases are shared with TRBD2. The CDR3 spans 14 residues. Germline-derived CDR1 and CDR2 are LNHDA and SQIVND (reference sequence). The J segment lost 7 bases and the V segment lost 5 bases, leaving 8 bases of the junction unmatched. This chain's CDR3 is CASSGGTSVYTQYF. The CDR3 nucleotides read TGTGCCAGTAGTGGCGGGACTAGTGTCTATACGCAGTATTTT.

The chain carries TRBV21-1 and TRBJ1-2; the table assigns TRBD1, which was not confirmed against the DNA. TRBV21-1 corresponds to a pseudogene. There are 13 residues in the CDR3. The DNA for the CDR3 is TGTGCCAGCCCAGCCACAGGGGTCGATGGCTACACCTTC. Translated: CASPATGVDGYTF.

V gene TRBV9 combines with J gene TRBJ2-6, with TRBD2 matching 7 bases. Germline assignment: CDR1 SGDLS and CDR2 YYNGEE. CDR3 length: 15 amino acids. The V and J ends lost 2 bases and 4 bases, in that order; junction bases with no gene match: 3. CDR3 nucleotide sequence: TGTGCCAGCAGCGTCGGGGGGATAGGGGCCAACGTCCTGACTTTC. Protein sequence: CASSVGGIGANVLTF.

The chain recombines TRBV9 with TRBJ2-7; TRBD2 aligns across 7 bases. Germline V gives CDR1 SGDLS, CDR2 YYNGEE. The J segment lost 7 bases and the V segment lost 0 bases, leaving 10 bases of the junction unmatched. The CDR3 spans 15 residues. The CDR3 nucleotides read TGTGCCAGCAGCGTAGAGCAGCGGGGCCTGGGGGAGCAGTACTTC. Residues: CASSVEQRGLGEQYF.

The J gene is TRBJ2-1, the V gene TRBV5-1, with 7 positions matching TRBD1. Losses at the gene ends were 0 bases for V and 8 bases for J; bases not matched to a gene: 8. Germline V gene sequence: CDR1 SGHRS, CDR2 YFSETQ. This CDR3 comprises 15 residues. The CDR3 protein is CASSLVGGSGDEQFF. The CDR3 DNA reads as TGCGCCAGCAGCTTGGTAGGGGGCTCGGGTGATGAGCAGTTCTTC. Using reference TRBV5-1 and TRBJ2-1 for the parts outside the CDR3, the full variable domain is KAGVTQTPRYLIKTRGQQVTLSCSPISGHRSVSWYQQTPGQGLQFLFEYFSETQRNKGNFPGRFSGRQFSNSRSEMNVSTLELGDSALYLCASSLVGGSGDEQFFGPGTRLTVL.

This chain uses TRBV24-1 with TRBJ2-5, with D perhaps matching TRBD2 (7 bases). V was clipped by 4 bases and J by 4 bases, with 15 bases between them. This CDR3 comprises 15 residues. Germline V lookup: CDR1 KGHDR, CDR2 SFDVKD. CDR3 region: CATSDPAGGAETQYF. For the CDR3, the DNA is TGTGCCACCAGTGACCCCGCTGGGGGGGCAGAGACCCAGTACTTC.

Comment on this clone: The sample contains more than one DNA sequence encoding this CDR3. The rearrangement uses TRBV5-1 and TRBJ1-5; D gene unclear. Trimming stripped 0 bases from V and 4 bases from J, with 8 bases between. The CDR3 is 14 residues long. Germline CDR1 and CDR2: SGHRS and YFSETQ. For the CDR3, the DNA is TGCGCCAGCAGCTTGGACAGCCCGAATCAGCCCCAGCATTTT. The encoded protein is CASSLDSPNQPQHF.

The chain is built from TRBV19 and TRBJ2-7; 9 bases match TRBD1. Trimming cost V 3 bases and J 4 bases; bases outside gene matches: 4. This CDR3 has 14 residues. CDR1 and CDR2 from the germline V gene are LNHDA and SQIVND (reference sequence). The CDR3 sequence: CASSIGTGRYEQYF. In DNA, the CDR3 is TGTGCCAGTAGTATCGGGACAGGGAGGTACGAGCAGTACTTC.

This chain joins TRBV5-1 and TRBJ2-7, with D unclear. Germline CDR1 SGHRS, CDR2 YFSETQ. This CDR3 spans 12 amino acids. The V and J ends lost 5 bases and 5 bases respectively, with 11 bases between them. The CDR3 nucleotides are TGCGCCAGCAGTGGGCCGCTCGACGAGCAGTACTTC. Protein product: CASSGPLDEQYF.

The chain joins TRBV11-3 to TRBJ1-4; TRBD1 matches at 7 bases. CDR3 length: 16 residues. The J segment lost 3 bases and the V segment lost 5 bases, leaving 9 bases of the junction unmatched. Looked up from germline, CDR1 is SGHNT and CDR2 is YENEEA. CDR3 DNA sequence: TGTGCCAGCAGCCGAGAAGACAGGGTTGCTAATGAAAAACTGTTTTTT. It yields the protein CASSREDRVANEKLFF.

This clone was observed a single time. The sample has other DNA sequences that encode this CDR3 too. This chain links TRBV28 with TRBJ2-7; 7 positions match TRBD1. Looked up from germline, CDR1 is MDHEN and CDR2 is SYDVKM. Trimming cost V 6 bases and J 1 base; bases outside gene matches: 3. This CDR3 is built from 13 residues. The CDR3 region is CASRPGQSYEQYF. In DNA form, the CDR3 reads TGTGCCAGCAGACCGGGACAGTCCTACGAGCAGTACTTC.

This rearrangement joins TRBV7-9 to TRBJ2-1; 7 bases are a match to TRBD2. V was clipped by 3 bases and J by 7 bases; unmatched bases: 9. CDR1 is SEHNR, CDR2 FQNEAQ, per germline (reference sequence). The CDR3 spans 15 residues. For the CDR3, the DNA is TGTGCCAGCAGCTTGGTGTCTAGCGGCGGGAATGAGCAGTTCTTC. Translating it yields CASSLVSSGGNEQFF.

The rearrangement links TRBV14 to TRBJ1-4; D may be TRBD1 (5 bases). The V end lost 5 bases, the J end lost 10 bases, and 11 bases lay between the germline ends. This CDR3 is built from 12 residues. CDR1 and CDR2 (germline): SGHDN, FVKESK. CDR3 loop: CASSVFGGKLFF. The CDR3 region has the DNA TGTGCCAGCAGCGTATTCGGGGGAAAACTGTTTTTT. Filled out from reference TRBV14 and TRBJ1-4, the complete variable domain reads EAGVTQFPSHSVIEKGQTVTLRCDPISGHDNLYWYRRVMGKEIKFLLHFVKESKQDESGMPNNRFLAERTGGTYSTLKVQPAELEDSGVYFCASSVFGGKLFFGSGTQLSVL.

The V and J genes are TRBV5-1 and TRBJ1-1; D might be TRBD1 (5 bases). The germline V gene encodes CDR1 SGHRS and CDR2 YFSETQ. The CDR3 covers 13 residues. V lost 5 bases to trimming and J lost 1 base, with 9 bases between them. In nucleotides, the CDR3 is TGCGCCAGCAGTCCTCAGGGGAACACTGAAGCTTTCTTT. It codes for CASSPQGNTEAFF.

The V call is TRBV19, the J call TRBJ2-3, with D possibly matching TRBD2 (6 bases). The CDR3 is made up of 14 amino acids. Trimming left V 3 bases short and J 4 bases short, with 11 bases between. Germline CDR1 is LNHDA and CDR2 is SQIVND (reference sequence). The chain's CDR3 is CASSIHGSADTQYF. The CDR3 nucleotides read TGTGCCAGTAGTATCCACGGGAGCGCAGATACGCAGTATTTT.

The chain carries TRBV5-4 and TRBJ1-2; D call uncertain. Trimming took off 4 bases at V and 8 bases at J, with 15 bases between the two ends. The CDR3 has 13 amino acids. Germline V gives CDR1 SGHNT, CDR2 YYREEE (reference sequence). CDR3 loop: CASSQVPLRGYTF. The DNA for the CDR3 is TGTGCCAGCAGCCAGGTCCCCCTCAGAGGCTACACCTTC. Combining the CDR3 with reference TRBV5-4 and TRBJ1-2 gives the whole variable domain ETGVTQSPTHLIKTRGQQVTLRCSSQSGHNTVSWYQQALGQGPQFIFQYYREEENGRGNFPPRFSGLQFPNYSSELNVNALELDDSALYLCASSQVPLRGYTFGSGTRLTVV.

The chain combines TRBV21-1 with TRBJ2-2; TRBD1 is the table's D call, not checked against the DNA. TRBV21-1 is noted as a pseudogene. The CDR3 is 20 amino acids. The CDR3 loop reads CASSKRTGTGRCWDTGELFF. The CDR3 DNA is TGTGCCAGCAGCAAGAGGACCGGGACAGGGCGATGCTGGGACACCGGGGAGCTGTTTTTT.

The CDR3 protein is CASSLFGESLHF. In DNA, the CDR3 is TGTGCCAGCAGCTTATTCGGTGAATCCCTCCACTTT. This sequence joins TRBV7-9 and TRBJ1-6; D is unclear. With 2 bases removed from V and 14 bases from J, the gap between germline ends came to 10 bases. The germline V gene encodes CDR1 SEHNR and CDR2 FQNEAQ (reference sequence). This CDR3 region has 12 residues.